These T cell receptor beta chains were read from a single sample in a study of beta chain features in type 1 diabetes. The repertoire was sequenced with immunoSEQ multiplex PCR; TCRdb's copy has only in-frame clones and lacks some. Of about 150,000 clones listed, about 8.1% are singletons. The material sequenced was central memory CD4+ T cells from blood. These receptors originate from a man between 18 and 35 years old in good health. Both conserved end residues are part of each CDR3. The D gene is left open where the match is weak. Rows may omit the clone size; those that give it use once, few, many or a size class.

>TRBV2|.|few|TRBJ2-2
TGTGCCAGCAGGACTAGTCCCGCCGGGGAGCTGTTTTTT
CASRTSPAGELFF
>TRBV27|TRBD1|.|TRBJ2-2
TGTGCCAGCAGTTTACGGGGACAGTTCACCGGGGAGCTGTTTTTT
CASSLRGQFTGELFF
>TRBV6-6|TRBD2|many|TRBJ2-3
TGTGCCAGCAGTAGCGGGGGGGCCGGCACAGATACGCAGTATTTT
CASSSGGAGTDTQYF
>TRBV10-3|.|few|TRBJ2-1
TGTGCCATCAGTGAGTCGACAGTGGGTGAGCAGTTCTTC
CAISESTVGEQFF
>TRBV7-3|.|few|TRBJ2-3
TGTGCCAGCAGCTTACGAGGTGACACAGATACGCAGTATTTT
CASSLRGDTDTQYF
>TRBV30|TRBD1|many|TRBJ2-5
TGTGCCTGGACCAGGGGGCGTTCCCGAGAGACCCAGTACTTC
CAWTRGRSRETQYF
>TRBV30|TRBD1|few|TRBJ2-5
TGTGCCTGGAACAGGGGAACGGCAGAGACCCAGTACTTC
CAWNRGTAETQYF
>TRBV27|.|.|TRBJ2-1
TGTGCCAGCAGTACTTTCGGGGATCAATGGTCAATTTATGAGCAGTTCTTC
CASSTFGDQWSIYEQFF
>TRBV7-2|TRBD2|few|TRBJ2-3
TGTGCCAGCAGCTGGAGCGGGGGGGCCGATGCAGATACGCAGTATTTT
CASSWSGGADADTQYF
>TRBV5-1|TRBD2|few|TRBJ2-5
TGCGCCAGCAGCATTGGACTAGCGGGAGAGGGAGAGACCCAGTACTTC
CASSIGLAGEGETQYF
>TRBV4-1|.|few|TRBJ2-5
TGCGCCAGCAGCCACGGCAACGGACAGACCCAAGAGACCCAGTACTTC
CASSHGNGQTQETQYF
>TRBV5-1|TRBD2|.|TRBJ2-7
TGCGCCAGCAGCTTCGGACTAGCCTACGAGCAGTACTTC
CASSFGLAYEQYF
>TRBV30|.|many|TRBJ2-7
TGTGCCTGGAGCCCACAGGCTCTCTACGAGCAGTACTTC
CAWSPQALYEQYF
>TRBV6-1|.|.|TRBJ2-5
TGTGCCAGCAGTGAGGGACTGCTCCAAGAGACCCAGTACTTC
CASSEGLLQETQYF
>TRBV18|.|few|TRBJ2-7
TGTGCCAGCTCACCAGGTGAGGGCTACGAGCAGTACTTC
CASSPGEGYEQYF
>TRBV30|.|few|TRBJ1-2
TGTGCCTGGACTCTCACAGGGTTTGGCTACACCTTC
CAWTLTGFGYTF
>TRBV11-3|.|few|TRBJ2-3
TGTGCCAGCAGCTTCGGTAGCCCCACAGATACGCAGTATTTT
CASSFGSPTDTQYF
>TRBV7-9|TRBD2|few|TRBJ2-3
TGTGCCAGCAGCTTGGGGGGGATATCGACTCCACGACGCACAGATACGCAGTATTTT
CASSLGGISTPRRTDTQYF
>TRBV23-1|.|.|TRBJ1-5
TGCGCCAGCAGGATAGCGACAGGACAAGATCAGCCCCAGCATTTT
CASRIATGQDQPQHF
>TRBV7-9|TRBD1|many|TRBJ2-5
TGTGCCAGCAGGAGGGACAGTCAAGAGACCCAGTACTTC
CASRRDSQETQYF
>TRBV4-2|.|.|TRBJ2-2
TGTGCCAGCAGCCATCCCGCCGGGGAGCTGTTTTTT
CASSHPAGELFF
>TRBV4-1|.|.|TRBJ2-5
TGCGCCAGCAGCCAATCGGGACACCACCAAGAGACCCAGTACTTC
CASSQSGHHQETQYF
>TRBV27|TRBD1|few|TRBJ1-1
TGTGCCAGCAGAATACAGGGGAGGTCGGGCGCTGAAGCTTTCTTT
CASRIQGRSGAEAFF
>TRBV7-8|TRBD1|.|TRBJ1-2
TGTGCCAGCAGCCCGGGACAGGCCAACTATGGCTACACCTTC
CASSPGQANYGYTF
>TRBV28|TRBD2|.|TRBJ2-1
TGTGCCAGCAGGCGGGGGAGCTCCTACAATGAGCAGTTCTTC
CASRRGSSYNEQFF
>TRBV5-1|.|few|TRBJ2-3
TGCGCTTCAGCTCTTAGTGGCGGATTTGAGACAGATACGCAGTATTTT
CASALSGGFETDTQYF
>TRBV14|.|few|TRBJ1-6
TGTGCCAGCAGCAATGAGGGTCGATCACCCCTCCACTTT
CASSNEGRSPLHF
>TRBV5-1|.|.|TRBJ1-1
TGCGCCAGCAGCTTGGCAGGGATAACTGAAGCTTTCTTT
CASSLAGITEAFF
>TRBV28|TRBD1|.|TRBJ1-2
TGTGCCAGCAGTCAACATCCGGGACAGGGGGCGGAAGGCTACACCTTC
CASSQHPGQGAEGYTF
>TRBV7-9|.|.|TRBJ1-6
TGTGCCATCCCCTACCCGACAGCCACCTCCTATAATTCACCCCTCCACTTT
CAIPYPTATSYNSPLHF
>TRBV11-2|TRBD2|.|TRBJ2-5
TGTGCCAGCAGCTTTAGTGGGGGGGAAAAGACCCAGTACTTC
CASSFSGGEKTQYF
>TRBV6-5|TRBD1|.|TRBJ2-1
TGTGCCAGCAGCGAATTGACAGGGGGTGAGCAGTTCTTC
CASSELTGGEQFF
>TRBV6-5|.|.|TRBJ2-3
TGTGCCAGCAGTTACTCAGGAGCGGGCACAGATACGCAGTATTTT
CASSYSGAGTDTQYF
>TRBV18|.|.|TRBJ2-7
TGTGCCAGCTCATCTGATTCCGGGGAGCAGTACTTC
CASSSDSGEQYF
>TRBV18|TRBD1|.|TRBJ1-5
TGTGCCAGCTCACTATGGACAGGGGAGGGTCAGCCCCAGCATTTT
CASSLWTGEGQPQHF
>TRBV5-4|.|.|TRBJ2-6
TGTGCCAGCAGCCTTGACAGGCCCTCTGGGGCCAACGTCCTGACTTTC
CASSLDRPSGANVLTF
>TRBV14|TRBD1|.|TRBJ2-7
TGTGCCAGCAGCCACCTCCCTGCAGGACAGGGAAGCGAGCAGTACTTC
CASSHLPAGQGSEQYF
>TRBV28|.|few|TRBJ1-4
TGTGCCAGCAGATTGGGGGGTCCAACTAATGAAAAACTGTTTTTT
CASRLGGPTNEKLFF
>TRBV7-9|.|many|TRBJ1-4
TGTGCCAGCAGCTTAGGGGCACCTCGGGAAAAACTGTTTTTT
CASSLGAPREKLFF
>TRBV28|TRBD1|many|TRBJ2-4
TGTGCCAGCAATGGCGCGGACAGGGGGCGGGACATTCAGTACTTC
CASNGADRGRDIQYF
>TRBV6-1|.|few|TRBJ1-5
TGTGCCAGCAGTGAAGCCCTGGGAGCTGATTATCAGCCCCAGCATTTT
CASSEALGADYQPQHF
>TRBV27|TRBD2|.|TRBJ2-1
TGTGCCAGCAGGCTAGGACTAGCGGGAGGGCCAATCTTC
CASRLGLAGGPIF
>TRBV30|.|.|TRBJ1-3
TGTGCCTGGAGGACAATAGCTGGAAACACCATATATTTT
CAWRTIAGNTIYF
>TRBV2|.|.|TRBJ2-7
TGTGCCAGCCTTACGGTGGGCGGGAACGCGAAAGAGCAGTACTTC
CASLTVGGNAKEQYF
>TRBV19|.|many|TRBJ2-2
TGTGCCAGTAACTTCCAGGGGTTCACCGGGGAGCTGTTTTTT
CASNFQGFTGELFF
>TRBV5-1|.|.|TRBJ1-2
TGCGCCAGCAGCCAGTCTCTCCCCTATGGCTACACCTTC
CASSQSLPYGYTF
>TRBV18|TRBD1|.|TRBJ1-2
TGTGCCAGCTCACCAGAGGGGGCGAGCGGCTATGGCTACACCTTC
CASSPEGASGYGYTF
>TRBV6-5|.|few|TRBJ1-2
TGTGCCAGCAGCCGGACTATTCTCTCGAGTGGCTACACCTTC
CASSRTILSSGYTF
>TRBV2|TRBD1|.|TRBJ2-2
TGTGCCAGCAGCCAGTACTCTGGACAGGGGTCTCTCGGGGAGCTGTTTTTT
CASSQYSGQGSLGELFF
>TRBV2|TRBD2|few|TRBJ2-7
TGTGCCAGCAGCCGGACTAGGGCCCCCCTCGAGCAGTACTTC
CASSRTRAPLEQYF
>TRBV19|TRBD1|few|TRBJ2-3
TGTGCCAGTAGTGCACAGGGGGCCACAGATACGCAGTATTTT
CASSAQGATDTQYF